These T cell receptor beta chains were read from a single sample in a study of cytomegalovirus exposure and HLA in healthy donors. Clones were read by immunoSEQ multiplex PCR, and TCRdb kept only the in-frame ones, dropping some. The table shows 150,000 to 200,000 clones, with about 59% occurring only once. Sequencing was carried out using PBMCs. These receptors all stem from a middle-aged man in good health and CMV-seronegative. Both conserved end residues are part of each CDR3. The D gene is left open where the match is weak. The size entry is marked missing in some rows and otherwise reads once, few, many or a size class.

TRBV5-1	NA	NA	TRBJ2-3	15	TGCGCCAGCAGCTTGAACTACCTTTCCACAGATACGCAGTATTTT	CASSLNYLSTDTQYF
TRBV7-9	few	NA	TRBJ2-1	12	TGTTCCAGCAGCTTAGAAAAGGGAGAAACGTTCTTC	CSSSLEKGETFF
TRBV7-9	NA	TRBD2	TRBJ2-3	16	TGTGCCAGCAGCCCTGGACTAGCGGGAGTGGCAGATACGCAGTATTTT	CASSPGLAGVADTQYF
TRBV6-1	NA	TRBD2	TRBJ2-7	14	TGTGCCAGCAGTAAGCGGGAGAGCGTTTTCGAGCAGTACTTC	CASSKRESVFEQYF
TRBV15	NA	TRBD1	TRBJ2-7	14	TGTGCCACCAGCCAGGACAGGGCTGTCGGCGAGCAGTACTTC	CATSQDRAVGEQYF
TRBV10-3	few	TRBD2	TRBJ2-2	14	TGTGCCATCAGCCAGCGGGGGAGCACCGGGGAGCTGTTTTTT	CAISQRGSTGELFF
TRBV4-2	NA	TRBD2	TRBJ2-3	19	TGTGCCAGCAGCCAAGAAAAAATAGCGGGGGGCCTAAGCACAGATACGCAGTATTTT	CASSQEKIAGGLSTDTQYF
TRBV5-6	few	TRBD1	TRBJ2-5	14	TGTGCCAGCAAATCCGGGACAGCTCAAGAGACCCAGTACTTC	CASKSGTAQETQYF
TRBV5-6	NA	TRBD1	TRBJ1-1	13	TGTGCCAGCAGCATTGACAGGGTCACTGAAGCTTTCTTT	CASSIDRVTEAFF
TRBV6-1	once	NA	TRBJ2-4	14	TGTGCCAGCAGTGACAGGGTAGCCAAAAACATTCAGTACTTC	CASSDRVAKNIQYF
TRBV6-1	NA	NA	TRBJ2-3	12	TGTGCCAGCAGGCCCCAGACAGATACGCAGTATTTT	CASRPQTDTQYF
TRBV7-2	few	NA	TRBJ1-1	14	TGTGCCAGCAGCTTAGTTCGGGGTTCCACTGAAGCTTTCTTT	CASSLVRGSTEAFF
TRBV29-1	NA	NA	TRBJ2-2	14	TGCAGCGTTGTAGGAGGTATGAACACCGGGGAGCTGTTTTTT	CSVVGGMNTGELFF
TRBV6-5	medium-sized	TRBD1	TRBJ1-5	10	TGTGCCAGCAGACCGGGACAGGGTTGTTTT	CASRPGQGCF
TRBV9	few	TRBD1	TRBJ2-1	15	TGTGCCAGCAGCGGAAGGACAGGGGGCGTAAATGAGCAGTTCTTC	CASSGRTGGVNEQFF
TRBV7-2	few	NA	TRBJ2-7	16	TGTGCCAGCAGCCCCGACAGTAGTCACCCAACCTACGAGCAGTACTTC	CASSPDSSHPTYEQYF
TRBV4-3	NA	NA	TRBJ2-7	15	TGCGCCAGCAGCGGGGGGGCAGGGAGGGGGGACGAGCAGTACTTC	CASSGGAGRGDEQYF
TRBV5-6	few	NA	TRBJ2-3	18	TGTGCCAGCAGCCCCCCAGACTATAGGAAAGCGGTACGGGATACGCAGTATTTT	CASSPPDYRKAVRDTQYF
TRBV25-1	NA	TRBD1	TRBJ1-2	15	TGTGCCAGCAGTCCCCAGGGGGGCAGCCCCTATGGCTACACCTTC	CASSPQGGSPYGYTF
TRBV7-2	NA	NA	TRBJ1-5	16	TGTGCCAGCAGTTTAAGTGCGGATTATAGCAATCAGCCCCAGCATTTT	CASSLSADYSNQPQHF
TRBV5-6	NA	NA	TRBJ1-3	17	TGTGCCAGCAGCTCCTCCCCTACAGGCCGCTCTGGAAACACCATATATTTT	CASSSSPTGRSGNTIYF
TRBV7-2	NA	NA	TRBJ2-3	15	TGTGCCAGCAGCTTATTAGCGAGTAGCACAGATACGCAGTATTTT	CASSLLASSTDTQYF
TRBV10-1	few	TRBD2	TRBJ2-5	17	TGCGCCACCAGAGAGATCCTAGCGGGAGGCCACAGGAGAGGCCAGTACTTC	CATREILAGGHRRGQYF
TRBV7-9	few	TRBD2	TRBJ2-1	16	TGTTCCAGCAGCTTTGTGGGGGGGAATTACTACAATGAGCAGTTCTTC	CSSSFVGGNYYNEQFF
TRBV27	NA	NA	TRBJ2-3	18	TGTGCCAGCAGTTTAAGTGGCAGGGGAGAAGATGGCACAGATACGCAGTATTTT	CASSLSGRGEDGTDTQYF
TRBV2	NA	TRBD1	TRBJ1-2	12	TGTGCCAGCCTCTTGGACAGGGAAGGCTACACCTTC	CASLLDREGYTF
TRBV6-5	NA	NA	TRBJ2-1	13	TGTGCCAGCAGTTACGCCGGAGACAATGAGCAGTTCTTC	CASSYAGDNEQFF
TRBV4-1	NA	NA	TRBJ1-1	12	TGCGCCAGCAGCCATCCGGGGACTGAAGCTTTCTTT	CASSHPGTEAFF
TRBV27	NA	NA	TRBJ2-5	18	TGTGCCAGCAGTTTATCGTCCCTAGCTCCTACATTCCAAGAGACCCAGTACTTC	CASSLSSLAPTFQETQYF
TRBV7-4	NA	NA	TRBJ2-4	15	TGTGCCAGCAGACCTGGTTTAGGGGGAGAAAACATTCAGTACTTC	CASRPGLGGENIQYF
TRBV7-6	NA	NA	TRBJ2-2	15	TGTGCCAGCAGCCCCCTGGGCGAACTTGGAGGGGAGCTGTTTTTT	CASSPLGELGGELFF
TRBV4-3	NA	TRBD2	TRBJ2-7	16	TGCGCCAGCAGCCAAGATTGGCGACTAGCGTCCTACGAGCAGTACTTC	CASSQDWRLASYEQYF
TRBV19	NA	NA	TRBJ2-7	15	TGTGCCAGTAGTATAGATCCGGCAGGGTCGGACGAGCAGTACTTC	CASSIDPAGSDEQYF